A single sample gave rise to the 30 T cell receptor beta chains below, sequenced in a study of T cells in localized non-small cell lung cancer. Measured with immunoSEQ multiplex PCR; TCRdb has only the in-frame clones, and not every one. Of about 22,000 clones detected, approximately 90% appear once; the ten largest clones hold roughly 22%. Sequenced material: PBMCs, taken before any cancer treatment. The origin of the receptors is a man aged 35-75 years with stage II squamous cell lung carcinoma.

This clone was seen a few times. The chain is built from TRBV10-1 and TRBJ1-1; D gene uncertain. CDR1 is WNHNN and CDR2 is SYGVQD in the germline V gene (reference sequence). The CDR3 extends over 13 amino acids. V lost 2 bases, J lost 4 bases, and 8 bases lay in between. CDR3 loop: CASSEGVGTEAFF. In DNA form, the CDR3 reads TGCGCCAGCAGTGAGGGGGTAGGCACTGAAGCTTTCTTT.

The count of this clone is one. The chain links TRBV18 to TRBJ2-5, with 8 bases matching TRBD1. The CDR3 length is 13 residues. J lost 5 bases, V lost 3 bases, and 2 bases had no gene match. CDR1 and CDR2 from the germline V gene are KGHSH and LQKENI. The CDR3 sequence is CASSPTGVETQYF. CDR3 nucleotides: TGTGCCAGCTCACCGACAGGGGTGGAGACCCAGTACTTC.

The CDR3 DNA reads as TGTGCCAGCAGCGCACAAGGACTAGCCTACACCGGGGAGCTGTTTTTT. Amino acids: CASSAQGLAYTGELFF. The chain is built from TRBV9 and TRBJ2-2; 8 positions match TRBD2. V trimming: 3 bases; J trimming: 3 bases; junction bases outside the gene matches: 7. The CDR3 is 16 amino acids. Germline V lookup: CDR1 SGDLS, CDR2 YYNGEE. The entire variable domain, with the rest obtained from reference TRBV9 and TRBJ2-2, is as follows: DSGVTQTPKHLITATGQRVTLRCSPRSGDLSVYWYQQSLDQGLQFLIQYYNGEERAKGNILERFSAQQFPDLHSELNLSSLELGDSALYFCASSAQGLAYTGELFFGEGSRLTVL.

This sequence joins TRBV2 and TRBJ1-1; 7 positions match TRBD1. This CDR3 has 14 residues. Looked up from germline, CDR1 is SNHLY and CDR2 is FYNNEI. Trimming at V came to 7 bases and at J to 2 bases, leaving 7 bases not matched to a gene. This CDR3 is CASTLQGSNTEAFF. CDR3 coding DNA: TGTGCCAGCACCCTACAGGGGAGTAACACTGAAGCTTTCTTT. The variable domain in full, with the rest retrieved from reference TRBV2 and TRBJ1-1, is EPEVTQTPSHQVTQMGQEVILRCVPISNHLYFYWYRQILGQKVEFLVSFYNNEISEKSEIFDDQFSVERPDGSNFTLKIRSTKLEDSAMYFCASTLQGSNTEAFFGQGTRLTVV.

In this sample, this clone turned up a few times. V usage is TRBV15 and J usage is TRBJ2-1, with D perhaps matching TRBD1 or TRBD2 (5 bases each). Germline CDR1 is LNHNV and CDR2 is YYDKDF (reference sequence). V was trimmed by 5 bases and J by 0 bases, leaving 8 bases between them. The CDR3 sequence is 14 residues long. This chain's CDR3 is CATSGGSSYNEQFF. The CDR3 nucleotides read TGTGCCACCAGCGGGGGTAGCTCCTACAATGAGCAGTTCTTC.

The chain couples TRBV7-9 to TRBJ2-6; D gene unclear. Per germline, CDR1 SEHNR and CDR2 FQNEAQ (reference sequence). This CDR3 has 17 residues. V was clipped by 5 bases and J by 2 bases, with 16 bases between them. Here the CDR3 reads CASSPQFSNAGANVLTF. CDR3 nucleotides: TGTGCCAGCAGCCCCCAATTCTCGAACGCTGGGGCCAACGTCCTGACTTTC.

This clone is deemed medium-sized (0.01 to 0.1%). This rearrangement joins TRBV7-2 to TRBJ2-1; 7 bases align to TRBD1. CDR1 and CDR2 from the germline V gene are SGHTA and FQGNSA. This CDR3 region has 15 residues. The trim removed 7 bases at V and 2 bases at J, leaving 8 bases unmatched. In DNA, the CDR3 is TGTGCCAGCACCGAACAGGGGATGACCTACAATGAGCAGTTCTTC. Translating it yields CASTEQGMTYNEQFF.

This sequence joins TRBV2 and TRBJ2-7; no reliable D call. Trimming removed 6 bases from V and 5 bases from J, with 14 bases in between. The CDR3 extends over 13 amino acids. Germline CDR1 and CDR2: SNHLY and FYNNEI. CDR3 region: CASSPMAYNEQYF. DNA of the CDR3: TGTGCCAGCAGCCCCATGGCGTATAACGAGCAGTACTTC.

The chain links TRBV7-9 to TRBJ1-2, with TRBD1 identical over 7 bases. The CDR3 extends over 15 amino acids. The V segment lost 5 bases and the J segment 1 base; nucleotides outside the gene matches: 7. Germline CDR1 and CDR2: SEHNR and FQNEAQ (reference sequence). Here the CDR3 reads CASSPRDSVNYGYTF. For the CDR3, the DNA is TGTGCCAGCAGCCCTAGGGACAGCGTTAACTATGGCTACACCTTC.

The gene calls are TRBV5-4 and TRBJ2-3, with unresolved D. This CDR3 comprises 12 residues. CDR1 and CDR2 (germline): SGHNT, YYREEE (reference sequence). Trimming took off 3 bases at V and 2 bases at J, with 4 bases between the two ends. The CDR3 sequence: CASSSDTDTQYF. In nucleotides, the CDR3 is TGTGCCAGCAGCTCGGACACAGATACGCAGTATTTT.

The chain joins TRBV7-9 to TRBJ2-7; D may be TRBD1 (6 bases). Germline CDR1 reads SEHNR; CDR2 reads FQNEAQ (reference sequence). This CDR3 comprises 12 residues. V lost 5 bases and J 6 bases, leaving 11 bases between the germline ends. This CDR3 reads CASSPQGGEQYF. The CDR3 DNA sequence: TGTGCCAGCAGCCCACAGGGTGGCGAGCAGTACTTC.

This chain's CDR3 is CASSLGGGGSEQYF. The CDR3 nucleotides are TGTGCCAGCAGCTTGGGCGGGGGGGGAAGCGAGCAGTACTTC. The chain carries TRBV5-4 and TRBJ2-7; 9 bases fit TRBD2. The germline V gene has CDR1 SGHNT and CDR2 YYREEE (reference sequence). This CDR3 is 14 amino acids long. With 0 bases clipped from V and 6 bases from J, the junction kept 4 bases outside the gene matches.

The chain couples TRBV21-1 to TRBJ2-3; the table's TRBD2 call for D was not verified on the DNA. TRBV21-1 is reported as a pseudogene. This CDR3 contains 15 residues. The CDR3 bases are TGTGCCAGCAGCCACTGTCGGGGGGGTGGAGATACGCAGTATTTT. Protein sequence: CASSHCRGGGDTQYF.

The chain carries TRBV5-6 and TRBJ1-2; D remains ambiguous. Trimming stripped 4 bases from V and 3 bases from J, with 16 bases between. The CDR3 length is 15 residues. Germline V lookup: CDR1 SGHDT, CDR2 YYEEEE. In DNA, the CDR3 is TGTGCCAGCAGCGGCAGGTCCTCAAGGGACTATGGCTACACCTTC. Translated, it gives CASSGRSSRDYGYTF.

The J gene is TRBJ1-1, the V gene TRBV18, with 7 bases identical to TRBD1. The CDR3 runs 15 residues. Germline V gene sequence: CDR1 KGHSH, CDR2 LQKENI. After removal of 3 bases from V and 1 base from J, the junction contained 5 bases not matched to a gene. The CDR3 spells CASSPNRGKNTEAFF. The CDR3 bases are TGTGCCAGCTCACCGAACAGGGGAAAGAACACTGAAGCTTTCTTT.

This chain uses TRBV7-9 with TRBJ2-1, with D possibly matching TRBD2 (6 bases). Germline CDR1 reads SEHNR; CDR2 reads FQNEAQ (reference sequence). V was shortened by 5 bases and J by 5 bases, with 25 bases between the two germline ends. The CDR3 is made up of 18 amino acids. The CDR3 coding sequence is TGTGCCAGCAGCCTACCGTCCTACAGCGGGCCAGGAGACAATGAGCAGTTCTTC. Its translation: CASSLPSYSGPGDNEQFF. The entire variable domain, with the rest obtained from reference TRBV7-9 and TRBJ2-1, is as follows: DTGVSQNPRHKITKRGQNVTFRCDPISEHNRLYWYRQTLGQGPEFLTYFQNEAQLEKSRLLSDRFSAERPKGSFSTLEIQRTEQGDSAMYLCASSLPSYSGPGDNEQFFGPGTRLTVL.

Notes on this clone: Germline and junction disagree at one end, which may indicate a read error. This chain joins TRBV28 and TRBJ1-2; maybe TRBD1 (6 bases). The germline V gene has CDR1 MDHEN and CDR2 SYDVKM. The CDR3 runs to 13 residues. CDR3: CASSEGGPGRVAF. The CDR3 DNA sequence: TGTGCCAGCAGTGAGGGGGGGCCAGGTCGAGTGGCCTTC.

The rearrangement joins TRBV25-1 to TRBJ1-1; D not certain. Germline CDR1 is MGHDK and CDR2 is SYGVNS. V lost 6 bases to trimming and J lost 2 bases, with 10 bases between them. CDR3 length equals 13 residues. Here the CDR3 reads CASSAGPNTEAFF. The CDR3 DNA sequence: TGTGCCAGCAGCGCCGGGCCTAACACTGAAGCTTTCTTT.

Here the CDR3 reads CASSGAGPTYEQYF. CDR3 sequence (DNA): TGTGCCAGCAGTGGGGCCGGTCCGACCTACGAGCAGTACTTC. This rearrangement joins TRBV6-1 to TRBJ2-7, with no clear D. CDR1 and CDR2 (germline): MNHNS, SASEGT. V lost 4 bases to trimming and J lost 2 bases, with 12 bases between them. The CDR3 consists of 14 residues.

This chain links TRBV4-3 with TRBJ2-3, with D perhaps TRBD1 or TRBD2 (5 bases each). This CDR3 is built from 17 residues. Germline values: CDR1 LGHNA, CDR2 YSLEER. Trimming cost V 1 base and J 6 bases, with 20 bases left between them. CDR3 DNA sequence: TGCGCCAGCAGCCAAGGGCCCCAGCGGACCTCAGGGGATACGCAGTATTTT. Its protein product is CASSQGPQRTSGDTQYF.

The rearrangement uses TRBV10-1 and TRBJ2-7; D is perhaps TRBD2 (6 bases). The V and J ends lost 6 bases and 5 bases respectively, with 14 bases between them. Germline V gene data show CDR1 as WNHNN and CDR2 as SYGVQD (reference sequence). There are 13 residues in the CDR3. CDR3 region: CASSLSSGDEQYF. CDR3 DNA: TGCGCCAGCAGCCTTTCATCGGGGGACGAGCAGTACTTC.

V is TRBV19 and J is TRBJ2-1, with 11 bases lining up with TRBD1. The V gene end was trimmed by 5 bases and the J gene end by 4 bases; junction bases not matched to a gene: 7. The V gene's germline CDR1 is LNHDA and CDR2 SQIVND (reference sequence). The CDR3 runs 16 residues. CDR3 bases: TGTGCCAGTAGTGTTAGGACAGGGGGCGCGTACAATGAGCAGTTCTTC. Amino acid sequence: CASSVRTGGAYNEQFF.

This chain links TRBV21-1 with TRBJ1-5. TRBV21-1 has pseudogene status. This CDR3 has 16 amino acids. CDR3: CASSPPPGYSNQPQHF. CDR3 nucleotides: TGTGCCAGCAGCCCCCCCCCGGGGTATAGCAATCAGCCCCAGCATTTT.

The genes are TRBV6-1 and TRBJ2-1, with 11 bases that match TRBD2. Germline lookup yields CDR1 MNHNS and CDR2 SASEGT. After removal of 3 bases from V and 0 bases from J, the junction contained 4 bases not matched to a gene. This CDR3 has 17 residues. CDR3 DNA: TGTGCCAGCAGTGAGTTAGCGGGGGGGAACTCCTACAATGAGCAGTTCTTC. Encoded protein: CASSELAGGNSYNEQFF.

The chain carries TRBV5-8 and TRBJ1-1, with TRBD1 identical over 8 bases. CDR1 and CDR2 from the germline V gene are SGHTS and YDEGEE. This CDR3 spans 16 amino acids. V shed 4 bases and J 1 base; nucleotides not matched to a gene: 9. This chain's CDR3 is CASSQGAGTGNTEAFF. The DNA of the CDR3 is TGTGCCAGCAGCCAGGGGGCCGGGACAGGGAACACTGAAGCTTTCTTT.

The chain has TRBV27 and TRBJ2-1; D is uncertain. The CDR3 is made up of 14 amino acids. V was trimmed by 6 bases and J by 0 bases, leaving 9 bases between them. Germline V gene lookup returns CDR1 MNHEY and CDR2 SMNVEV (reference sequence). DNA of the CDR3: TGTGCCAGCAGCCAAGCCCTCTCCTACAATGAGCAGTTCTTC. Translated: CASSQALSYNEQFF.

The V gene is TRBV7-3, the J gene TRBJ2-1; D call uncertain. The CDR3 has 14 amino acids. The germline gives CDR1 SGHTA, CDR2 FQGTGA. V was trimmed by 3 bases and J by 9 bases, leaving 15 bases between them. CDR3 residues: CASSLGGRWGEQFF. The CDR3 coding sequence is TGTGCCAGCAGCTTGGGCGGTAGGTGGGGTGAGCAGTTCTTC. Together with reference TRBV7-3 and TRBJ2-1, the CDR3 gives the full variable domain: GAGVSQTPSNKVTEKGKYVELRCDPISGHTALYWYRQSLGQGPEFLIYFQGTGAADDSGLPNDRFFAVRPEGSVSTLKIQRTERGDSAVYLCASSLGGRWGEQFFGPGTRLTVL.

The chain joins TRBV7-9 to TRBJ2-2; either TRBD1 or TRBD2 may supply D (5 bases each). V was clipped by 2 bases and J by 0 bases, with 13 bases between them. CDR3 length: 17 residues. From germline, CDR1 is SEHNR and CDR2 FQNEAQ (reference sequence). The CDR3 DNA follows: TGTGCCAGCAGCTTAAAAGGGGACCCCGCGAACACCGGGGAGCTGTTTTTT. Protein sequence: CASSLKGDPANTGELFF.

This clone was seen a handful of times. This sequence joins TRBV2 and TRBJ2-3; no reliable D call. The germline gives CDR1 SNHLY, CDR2 FYNNEI. This CDR3 comprises 14 residues. V shed 2 bases and J shed 4 bases, with 10 bases lying between them. The CDR3 DNA is TGTGCCAGCAGTGAACAGACTCGGTCAGATACGCAGTATTTT. This encodes CASSEQTRSDTQYF.

The V gene is TRBV9, the J gene TRBJ2-7; the match to TRBD1 covers 7 bases. CDR1 SGDLS and CDR2 YYNGEE come from the germline V gene. This CDR3 contains 14 residues. Losses at the gene ends were 0 bases for V and 7 bases for J; bases not matched to a gene: 7. CDR3 amino acids: CASSVGEGAREQYF. CDR3 DNA: TGTGCCAGCAGCGTAGGCGAGGGGGCGAGGGAGCAGTACTTC. The full variable domain, rest sourced from reference TRBV9 and TRBJ2-7, is DSGVTQTPKHLITATGQRVTLRCSPRSGDLSVYWYQQSLDQGLQFLIQYYNGEERAKGNILERFSAQQFPDLHSELNLSSLELGDSALYFCASSVGEGAREQYFGPGTRLTVT.